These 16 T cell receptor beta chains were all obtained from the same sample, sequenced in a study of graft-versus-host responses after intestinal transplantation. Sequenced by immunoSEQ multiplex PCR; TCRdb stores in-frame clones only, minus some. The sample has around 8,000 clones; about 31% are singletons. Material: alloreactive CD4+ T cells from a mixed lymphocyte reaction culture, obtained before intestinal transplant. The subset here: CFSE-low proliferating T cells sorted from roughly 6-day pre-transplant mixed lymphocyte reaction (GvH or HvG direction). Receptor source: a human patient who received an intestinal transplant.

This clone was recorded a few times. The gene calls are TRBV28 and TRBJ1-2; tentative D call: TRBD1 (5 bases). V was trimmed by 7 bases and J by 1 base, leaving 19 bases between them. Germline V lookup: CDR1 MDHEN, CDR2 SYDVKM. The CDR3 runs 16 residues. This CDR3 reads CASNLGGLPFNYGYTF. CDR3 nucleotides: TGTGCCAGCAACCTGGGGGGACTACCGTTTAACTATGGCTACACCTTC.

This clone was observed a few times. CDR3: CASRVGPSQGEQFF. The DNA for the CDR3 is TGTGCCAGCAGAGTCGGACCCTCTCAGGGGGAGCAGTTCTTC. The chain uses TRBV2 and TRBJ2-1, with a possible D match to TRBD1 (6 bases). V was cut by 6 bases and J by 10 bases, with 19 bases left in between. This CDR3 has 14 residues. CDR1 and CDR2 (germline): SNHLY, FYNNEI.

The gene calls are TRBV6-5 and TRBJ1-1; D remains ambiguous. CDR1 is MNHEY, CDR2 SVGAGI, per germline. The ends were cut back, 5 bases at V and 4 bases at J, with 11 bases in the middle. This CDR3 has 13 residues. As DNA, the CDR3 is TGTGCCAGCAGTAAGCAAGGGAGCACTGAAGCTTTCTTT. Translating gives CASSKQGSTEAFF.

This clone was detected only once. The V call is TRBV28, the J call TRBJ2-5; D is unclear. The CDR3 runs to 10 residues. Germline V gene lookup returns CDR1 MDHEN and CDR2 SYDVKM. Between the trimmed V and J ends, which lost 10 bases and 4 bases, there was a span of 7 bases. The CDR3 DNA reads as TGTGCCACCTATGGAGAGACCCAGTACTTC. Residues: CATYGETQYF.

The DNA for the CDR3 is TGTGCCAGCTCACCACGGACAGGGCGGGAGACCCAGTACTTC. Translation: CASSPRTGRETQYF. The chain has TRBV18 and TRBJ2-5, with 8 positions matching TRBD1. This CDR3 spans 14 amino acids. Trimming took 1 base from V and 5 from J; bases not matched to a gene: 3. Per the germline V gene, CDR1 is KGHSH and CDR2 is LQKENI. The whole variable domain, filled in from reference TRBV18 and TRBJ2-5, reads NAGVMQNPRHLVRRRGQEARLRCSPMKGHSHVYWYRQLPEEGLKFMVYLQKENIIDESGMPKERFSAEFPKEGPSILRIQQVVRGDSAAYFCASSPRTGRETQYFGPGTRLLVL.

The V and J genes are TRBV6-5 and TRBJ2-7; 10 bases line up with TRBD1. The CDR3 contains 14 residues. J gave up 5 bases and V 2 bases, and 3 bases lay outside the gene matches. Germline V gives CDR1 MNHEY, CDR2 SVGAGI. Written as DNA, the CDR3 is TGTGCCAGCAGTTACCCGGGACAGGGGAACGAGCAGTACTTC. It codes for CASSYPGQGNEQYF.

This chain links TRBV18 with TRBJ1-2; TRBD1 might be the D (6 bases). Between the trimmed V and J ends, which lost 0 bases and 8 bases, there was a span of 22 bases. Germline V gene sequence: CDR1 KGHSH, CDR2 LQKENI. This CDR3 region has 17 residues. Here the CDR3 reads CASSPPGGQSAPGGYTF. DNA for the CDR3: TGTGCCAGCTCACCACCGGGCGGACAGTCGGCCCCGGGGGGCTACACCTTC.

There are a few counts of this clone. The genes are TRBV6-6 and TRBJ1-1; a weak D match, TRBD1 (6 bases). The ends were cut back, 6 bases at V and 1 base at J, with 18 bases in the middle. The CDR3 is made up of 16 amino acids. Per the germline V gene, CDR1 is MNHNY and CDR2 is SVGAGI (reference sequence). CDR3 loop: CASRGLEQGPNTEAFF. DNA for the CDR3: TGTGCCAGCAGGGGATTGGAACAGGGACCGAACACTGAAGCTTTCTTT.

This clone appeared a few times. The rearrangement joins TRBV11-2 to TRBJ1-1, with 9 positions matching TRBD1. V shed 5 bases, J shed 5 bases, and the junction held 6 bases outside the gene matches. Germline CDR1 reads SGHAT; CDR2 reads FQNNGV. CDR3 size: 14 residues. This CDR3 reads CASSVRQGGTEAFF. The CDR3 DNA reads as TGTGCCAGCAGCGTGAGACAGGGGGGGACTGAAGCTTTCTTT.

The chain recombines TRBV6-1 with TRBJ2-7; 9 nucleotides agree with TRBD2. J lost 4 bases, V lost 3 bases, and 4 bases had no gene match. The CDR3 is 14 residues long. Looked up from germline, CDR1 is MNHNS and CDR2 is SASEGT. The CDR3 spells CASSDDLAGYEQYF. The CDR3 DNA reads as TGTGCCAGCAGTGACGACCTAGCGGGGTACGAGCAGTACTTC.

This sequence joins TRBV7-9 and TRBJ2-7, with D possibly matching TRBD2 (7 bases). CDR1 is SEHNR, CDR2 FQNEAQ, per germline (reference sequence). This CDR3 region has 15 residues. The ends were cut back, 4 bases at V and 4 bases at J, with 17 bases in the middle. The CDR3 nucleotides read TGTGCCAGCAGCTCAAGGGGGGGGGTCGGATACGAGCAGTACTTC. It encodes CASSSRGGVGYEQYF.

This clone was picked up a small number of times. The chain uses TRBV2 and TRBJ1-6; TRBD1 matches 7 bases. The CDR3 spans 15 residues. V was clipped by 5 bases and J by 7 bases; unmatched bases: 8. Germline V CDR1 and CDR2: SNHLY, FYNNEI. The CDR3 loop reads CASSWKTGANSPLHF. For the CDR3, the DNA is TGTGCCAGCAGTTGGAAAACAGGGGCCAATTCACCCCTCCACTTT.

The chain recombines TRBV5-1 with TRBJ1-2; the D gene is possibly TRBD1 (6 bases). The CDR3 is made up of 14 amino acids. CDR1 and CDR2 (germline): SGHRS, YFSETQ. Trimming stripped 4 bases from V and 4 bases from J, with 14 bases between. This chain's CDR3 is CASSENRALYGYTF. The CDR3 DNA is TGCGCCAGCAGCGAGAACAGGGCCCTCTATGGCTACACCTTC.

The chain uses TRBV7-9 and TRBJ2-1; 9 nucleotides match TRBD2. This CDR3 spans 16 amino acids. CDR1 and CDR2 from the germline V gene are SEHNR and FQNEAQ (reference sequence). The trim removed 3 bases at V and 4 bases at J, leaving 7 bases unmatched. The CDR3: CASSFAGGRGYNEQFF. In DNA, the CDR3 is TGTGCCAGCAGCTTTGCGGGGGGGCGAGGGTACAATGAGCAGTTCTTC.

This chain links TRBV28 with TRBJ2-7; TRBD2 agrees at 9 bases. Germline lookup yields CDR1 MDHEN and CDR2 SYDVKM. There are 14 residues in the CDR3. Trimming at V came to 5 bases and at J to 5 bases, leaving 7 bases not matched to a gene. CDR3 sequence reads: CASSPGSGSHEQYF. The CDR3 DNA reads TGTGCCAGCAGTCCCGGTAGCGGGAGCCACGAGCAGTACTTC.

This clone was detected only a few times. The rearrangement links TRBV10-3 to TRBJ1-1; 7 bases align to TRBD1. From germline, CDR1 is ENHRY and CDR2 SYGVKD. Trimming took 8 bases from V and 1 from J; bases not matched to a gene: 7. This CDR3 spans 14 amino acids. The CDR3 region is CAIGGGPSNTEAFF. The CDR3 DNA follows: TGTGCCATCGGAGGGGGCCCGTCGAACACTGAAGCTTTCTTT.